This T cell receptor beta chain was documented in a study of T cell changes during pregnancy in multiple sclerosis. The V and J ends lost 7 bases and 3 bases, in that order; junction bases with no gene match: 9. This CDR3 has 14 residues. Germline V CDR1 and CDR2: SQVTM, ANQGSEA. Profiling relied on immunoSEQ multiplex PCR, and the TCRdb table lists in-frame clones only, not all of them. The table has around 40,000 clones, 89% seen once. This chain joins TRBV29-1 and TRBJ2-5, with 9 bases matching TRBD2. The sample here was CD4+ T cells from peripheral blood mononuclear cells, taken in the first trimester of pregnancy. The receptor comes from a female donor with multiple sclerosis, enrolled in a pregnancy study. CDR3 sequence reads: CSASQTSGKETQYF. DNA for the CDR3: TGCAGCGCCTCACAGACTAGCGGAAAAGAGACCCAGTACTTC.